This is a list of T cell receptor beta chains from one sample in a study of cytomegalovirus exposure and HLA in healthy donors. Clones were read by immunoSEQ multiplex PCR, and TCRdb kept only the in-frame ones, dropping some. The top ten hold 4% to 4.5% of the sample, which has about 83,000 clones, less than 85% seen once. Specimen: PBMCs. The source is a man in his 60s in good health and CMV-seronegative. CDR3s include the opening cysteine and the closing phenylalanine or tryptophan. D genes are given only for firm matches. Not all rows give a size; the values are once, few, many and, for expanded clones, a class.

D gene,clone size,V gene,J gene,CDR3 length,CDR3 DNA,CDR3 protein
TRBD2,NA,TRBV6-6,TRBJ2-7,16,TGTGCCAGCAGTTACTCGGGACTAGCGGGTTCCGGCGAGCAGTACTTC,CASSYSGLAGSGEQYF
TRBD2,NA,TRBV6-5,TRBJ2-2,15,TGTGCCAGCAGTTTTAGCGGGGGGGCCGTCGGGGAGCTGTTTTTT,CASSFSGGAVGELFF
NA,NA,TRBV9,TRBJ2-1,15,TGTGCCAGCAGGTCTAGCGAGAGCTCCTACAATGAGCAGTTCTTC,CASRSSESSYNEQFF
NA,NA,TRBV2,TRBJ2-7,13,TGTGCCAGCAGTGAGAGTTACTACTACGAGCAGTACTTC,CASSESYYYEQYF
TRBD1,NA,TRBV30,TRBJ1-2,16,TGTGCCTGGAGTGTCTCAGGGGGCTCCCGTAGGTATGGCTACACCTTC,CAWSVSGGSRRYGYTF
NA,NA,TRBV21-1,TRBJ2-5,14,TGTGCCAGCAGCTCCTACGAGGGGGGGGAGACCCAGTACTTC,CASSSYEGGETQYF
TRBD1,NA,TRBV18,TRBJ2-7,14,TGTGCCAGCTCACCACCGACAGGGACCTACGAGCAGTACTTC,CASSPPTGTYEQYF
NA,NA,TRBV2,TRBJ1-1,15,TGTGCCAGCGAGGAGGGGCCGGGCGGCAACACTGAAGCTTTCTTT,CASEEGPGGNTEAFF
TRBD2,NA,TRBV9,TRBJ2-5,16,TGTGCCAGCAGCGGACCCTTTAGCGGGGGATCAGAGACCCAGTACTTC,CASSGPFSGGSETQYF
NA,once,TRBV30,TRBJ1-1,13,TGTGCCTGGATGTACAGTTATAACACTGAAGCTTTCTTT,CAWMYSYNTEAFF
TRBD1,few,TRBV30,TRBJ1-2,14,TGTGCCTGGAGAACTCCGGGACAGGCATATGGCTACACCTTC,CAWRTPGQAYGYTF
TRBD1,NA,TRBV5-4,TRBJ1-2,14,TGTGCCAGCAGCTTGGAGACAGGGTTTAAGGGCTACACCTTC,CASSLETGFKGYTF
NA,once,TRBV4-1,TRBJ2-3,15,TGCGCCAGCAGCCCAGCCCAGGTACGGACAGATACGCAGTATTTT,CASSPAQVRTDTQYF
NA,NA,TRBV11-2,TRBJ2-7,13,TGTGCCAGCAGCGGACAGATCTCCTACGAGCAGTACTTC,CASSGQISYEQYF
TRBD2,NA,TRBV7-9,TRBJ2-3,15,TGTTCCAGCAGCTCGGGGACTAGCGGCGGAGATACGCAGTATTTT,CSSSSGTSGGDTQYF
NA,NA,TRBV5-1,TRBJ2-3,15,TGCGCCAGCAGCTCGGGACTCTCGGGGTGGGATACGCAGTATTTT,CASSSGLSGWDTQYF
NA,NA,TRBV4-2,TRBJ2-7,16,TGTGCCAGCAGCCAAGGCCAGGGGGGAGGCTCCTACGAGCAGTACTTC,CASSQGQGGGSYEQYF
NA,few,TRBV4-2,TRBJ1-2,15,TGTGCCAGCAGCCACCTCGATTCCGGGTGGGATGGCTACACCTTC,CASSHLDSGWDGYTF
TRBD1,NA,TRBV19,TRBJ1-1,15,TGTGCCAGTAGTATTGGGGACAGGGACAACACTGAAGCTTTCTTT,CASSIGDRDNTEAFF
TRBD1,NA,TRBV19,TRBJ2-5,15,TGTGCCAGTAGTTACCGGGACAGGGGGCTGGAGACCCAGTACTTC,CASSYRDRGLETQYF
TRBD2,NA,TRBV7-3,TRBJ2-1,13,TGTGCCAGCAGCACCGGGACTAGCAATGAGCAGTTCTTC,CASSTGTSNEQFF